The clone carrying this T cell receptor (beta chain) came up a few times. This record comes from a study of blood T cell repertoires in COVID-19. TCRdb keeps only in-frame clones here, not all; method: immunoSEQ multiplex PCR. The sample consists of about 220,000 clones, 84% of them appearing once. With 4 bases clipped from V and 4 bases from J, the junction kept 9 bases outside the gene matches. CDR3 length: 18 residues. Germline loops: CDR1 SGHRS, CDR2 YFSETQ. The source material was peripheral blood. The clonotype comes from a woman aged 60 to 75 who had recovered from COVID-19. V and J are TRBV5-1 and TRBJ2-2, with 14 bases that match TRBD2. CDR3 loop: CASSPGTSGGRGTGELFF. DNA of the CDR3: TGCGCCAGCAGCCCCGGGACTAGCGGGGGCCGGGGCACCGGGGAGCTGTTTTTT.